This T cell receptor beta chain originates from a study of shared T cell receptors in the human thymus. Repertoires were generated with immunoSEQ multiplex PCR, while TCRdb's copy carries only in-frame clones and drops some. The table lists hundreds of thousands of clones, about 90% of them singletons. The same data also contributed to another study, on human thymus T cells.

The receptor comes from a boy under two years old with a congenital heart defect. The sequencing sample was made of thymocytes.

CDR3 protein: CASSGQGASGANVLTF. As DNA, the CDR3 is TGCGCCAGCAGCGGACAGGGGGCATCTGGGGCCAACGTCCTGACTTTC. The rearrangement joins TRBV4-3 to TRBJ2-6, with TRBD1 matching 11 bases. J lost 1 base, V lost 5 bases, and 1 base had no gene match. Germline CDR1 LGHNA, CDR2 YSLEER. This CDR3 has 16 amino acids.